These T cell receptor beta chains were read from a single sample in a study of shared clonotypes between healthy human individuals. Clones were read by immunoSEQ multiplex PCR, and TCRdb kept only the in-frame ones, dropping some. The sample includes about 79,000 clones, 62% of them seen just once. Sequencing input: memory CD8+ T cells sorted from blood. These receptors all come from a man younger than 45 in good health. CDR3s include the opening cysteine and the closing phenylalanine or tryptophan. The order of the fields is clone size, J gene, V gene, D gene, CDR3 length, CDR3 protein. D genes are given only for firm matches. Clone size, where shown, is once, few, many, or a class for clones that have expanded.

-	TRBJ1-5	TRBV6-1	TRBD1	14	CASSEGDSYQPQHF
-	TRBJ1-2	TRBV13	-	15	CASSPSVTDYYGYTF
few	TRBJ2-7	TRBV11-2	-	14	CASSLVPGQYEQYF
few	TRBJ2-6	TRBV7-3	TRBD1	15	CASSPDRAGANVLTF
once	TRBJ1-5	TRBV10-2	TRBD1	14	CASSSTGNNQPQHF
few	TRBJ2-1	TRBV9	-	16	CASSVLAGAQPNEQFF
once	TRBJ2-1	TRBV5-4	-	16	CASSPGPGLDYNEQFF
-	TRBJ2-3	TRBV7-2	TRBD2	14	CASSPRGYTDTQYF
many	TRBJ2-6	TRBV11-3	-	13	CASSSHGANVLTF
-	TRBJ2-5	TRBV4-1	TRBD2	16	CASSQDLAGYLETQYF
-	TRBJ2-1	TRBV5-1	TRBD1	16	CASSHYSRGYVDEQFF
-	TRBJ2-3	TRBV9	-	15	CASSVGGRDTDTQYF
-	TRBJ2-7	TRBV14	TRBD1	15	CASSYGDSSSYEQYF
few	TRBJ2-7	TRBV7-7	-	13	CASSQQTGYEQYF
-	TRBJ2-5	TRBV6-5	TRBD1	13	CAIQRRGSETQYF
-	TRBJ2-3	TRBV6-4	-	16	CASSDAPFDGTDTQYF